Listed here is a single T cell receptor (beta chain). V dropped 5 bases and J dropped 0 bases, with 7 bases sitting between them. CDR1 is SNHLY and CDR2 is FYNNEI in the germline V gene. The CDR3 covers 13 residues. These data originate in a study of blood T cell repertoires in COVID-19. Study-level information: Specimens from acute and convalescent COVID-19 originated in the United States, Italy and Spain. T cells, B-cell-depleted T cells, or PBMCs provided the cDNA or gDNA that served as material.

Everyone who took part was roughly 18 to 89 years old, and they came from about 25 US areas. Self-reported history from a screening survey and questionnaire set each donor's cohort. Some clones are missing from TCRdb's copy, which holds only in-frame ones; the method was immunoSEQ multiplex PCR. In the table there are roughly 180,000 clones, 65% to 85% of which are singletons. The receptor comes from a woman aged 55-70 years who had recovered from COVID-19. The chain carries TRBV2 and TRBJ1-2; a weak D match, TRBD1 (6 bases). The sample taken for sequencing was PBMCs or T cells enriched from blood (not recorded which). The DNA for the CDR3 is TGTGCCAGCAGTTGGACAGCTAACTATGGCTACACCTTC. Protein product: CASSWTANYGYTF.